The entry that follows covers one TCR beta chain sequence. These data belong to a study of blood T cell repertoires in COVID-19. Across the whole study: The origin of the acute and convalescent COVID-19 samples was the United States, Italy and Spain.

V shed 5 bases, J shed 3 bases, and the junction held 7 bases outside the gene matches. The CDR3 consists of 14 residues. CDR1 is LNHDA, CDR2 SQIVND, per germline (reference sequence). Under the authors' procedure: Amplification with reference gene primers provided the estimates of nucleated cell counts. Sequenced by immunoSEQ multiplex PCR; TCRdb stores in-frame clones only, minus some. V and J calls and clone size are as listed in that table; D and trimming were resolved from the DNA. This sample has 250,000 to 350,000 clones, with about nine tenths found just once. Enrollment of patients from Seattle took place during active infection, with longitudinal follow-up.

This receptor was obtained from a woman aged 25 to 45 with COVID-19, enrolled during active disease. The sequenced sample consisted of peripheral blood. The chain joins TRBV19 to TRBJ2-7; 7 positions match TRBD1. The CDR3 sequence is CASSVTGAGYEQYF. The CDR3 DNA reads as TGTGCCAGTAGTGTAACAGGGGCCGGCTACGAGCAGTACTTC. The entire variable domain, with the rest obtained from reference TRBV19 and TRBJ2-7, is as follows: DGGITQSPKYLFRKEGQNVTLSCEQNLNHDAMYWYRQDPGQGLRLIYYSQIVNDFQKGDIAEGYSVSREKKESFPLTVTSAQKNPTAFYLCASSVTGAGYEQYFGPGTRLTVT.